Sequencing of this T cell receptor (beta chain) was carried out in a study of blood T cell repertoires in COVID-19. Study summary: Specimens from acute and convalescent COVID-19 originated in the United States, Italy and Spain.

In the original workflow: Amplification with reference gene primers provided the estimates of nucleated cell counts. Profiled with immunoSEQ multiplex PCR; TCRdb holds only in-frame clones, not every one. The V and J calls and clone size were taken over from that table, and D and trimming were inferred from the DNA. The sample has some 64,000 clones; around 80% are singletons. The CDR3 has 14 residues. Germline lookup yields CDR1 LNHDA and CDR2 SQIVND (reference sequence). V lost 7 bases and J 5 bases, leaving 15 bases between the germline ends. The receptor's source is a human donor in a cohort sampled during active COVID-19. The J gene is TRBJ1-5, the V gene TRBV19; unclear D gene. The source material was peripheral blood. CDR3 in DNA: TGTGCCAGTATGCGGCCATTGGGTGATCAGCCCCAGCATTTT. Encoded protein: CASMRPLGDQPQHF.